This TCR beta chain was observed in a study of T cell responses to AZD1222 COVID-19 vaccine. The CDR3 contains 14 residues. Trimming removed 0 bases at V and 4 bases at J, with 11 bases between. From germline, CDR1 is SGHKS and CDR2 YYEKEE (reference sequence). The data were produced by immunoSEQ multiplex PCR, yet TCRdb's version contains in-frame clones alone and is incomplete. The sample carries 110,000 or so clones, roughly 90% recorded once. The receptor's source is an adult who received the AZD1222 COVID-19 vaccine. V usage is TRBV5-5 and J usage is TRBJ2-7; TRBD1 might be the D (6 bases). The input for sequencing was peripheral blood, taken 28 days after the second AZD1222 dose. CDR3 nucleotides: TGTGCCAGCAGCTTGGACAGGGTAAGGTACGAGCAGTACTTC. This encodes CASSLDRVRYEQYF.